Presented here are 31 T cell receptor beta chains from one specimen sequenced in a study of technical replicates of blood from four donors. The protocol was immunoSEQ multiplex PCR, while the TCRdb copy is restricted to in-frame clones and leaves out a portion. The sample gives about 82,000 clones, nearly 96% of which show up once; approximately 0.41% is in the top ten. The source material was T cells isolated from PBMCs. The receptors shown here come from a human donor in good health.

The chain links TRBV6-5 to TRBJ2-1, with D tentatively TRBD2 (6 bases). Per the germline V gene, CDR1 is MNHEY and CDR2 is SVGAGI. This CDR3 comprises 14 residues. Deletions cut 4 bases from V and 4 bases from J, with 11 bases between. CDR3 residues: CASSSTSRYNEQFF. In DNA form, the CDR3 reads TGTGCCAGCAGTTCTACTAGCCGGTACAATGAGCAGTTCTTC.

The chain uses TRBV7-2 and TRBJ2-7; D is undetermined. The CDR3 runs 14 residues. Trimming pared 5 bases from V and 2 bases from J, leaving 13 bases between. Germline V gives CDR1 SGHTA, CDR2 FQGNSA. CDR3 nucleotide sequence: TGTGCCAGCAGCCCGCGGAACGTCGCCTACGAGCAGTACTTC. Its protein is CASSPRNVAYEQYF.

The J gene is TRBJ2-2, the V gene TRBV2; 7 positions agree with TRBD1. Germline values: CDR1 SNHLY, CDR2 FYNNEI. The CDR3 consists of 16 residues. V shed 2 bases and J 1 base; nucleotides not matched to a gene: 4. The CDR3 DNA reads as TGTGCCAGCAGTGAAAAACAGGGGAGGAACACCGGGGAGCTGTTTTTT. Its protein product is CASSEKQGRNTGELFF.

The gene calls are TRBV13 and TRBJ2-1; D is possibly TRBD2 (5 bases). V shed 4 bases and J shed 9 bases, with 10 bases lying between them. CDR1 is PRHDT, CDR2 FYEKMQ, per germline (reference sequence). This CDR3 is 12 amino acids long. The CDR3 loop reads CASSSGRGEQFF. The CDR3 DNA reads as TGTGCCAGCAGCTCAGGACGGGGTGAGCAGTTCTTC.

This clone has only a few counts. The J gene is TRBJ1-1, the V gene TRBV19; 8 bases match TRBD1. CDR1 is LNHDA and CDR2 is SQIVND in the germline V gene (reference sequence). CDR3 length equals 15 residues. Trimming removed 7 bases from V and 3 bases from J; junction bases left unmatched: 10. The CDR3 loop is CASKYRTGLDTEAFF. DNA for the CDR3: TGTGCCAGTAAGTACAGGACAGGGCTGGACACTGAAGCTTTCTTT.

In the case of this clone: One end of the junction does not line up with germline, which may come from a read error. The chain combines TRBV7-7 with TRBJ1-1; the match to TRBD1 covers 8 bases. Germline CDR1 reads SSHAT; CDR2 reads FNYEAQ (reference sequence). The CDR3 spans 13 residues. This CDR3 reads CASNRGGNTEAFF. In nucleotides, the CDR3 is TGTGCTAGCAACAGGGGGGGGAACACTGAAGCTTTCTTT.

J is TRBJ1-2 and V is TRBV4-1; D may be TRBD1 (5 bases). V shed 0 bases and J shed 7 bases, with 6 bases lying between them. This CDR3 has 12 amino acids. Germline CDR1 reads MGHRA; CDR2 reads YSYEKL. CDR3 protein: CASSQDRVGYTF. Here the CDR3 DNA reads TGCGCCAGCAGCCAAGACAGGGTTGGCTACACCTTC.

The genes are TRBV30 and TRBJ2-4; the D gene is possibly TRBD1 (6 bases). Between the trimmed V and J ends, which lost 2 bases and 6 bases, there was a span of 11 bases. Germline CDR1 reads GTSNPN; CDR2 reads SVGIG (reference sequence). This CDR3 contains 13 residues. CDR3 amino acids: CAWSSGVGNIQYF. The CDR3 nucleotides are TGTGCCTGGAGTTCAGGGGTGGGAAACATTCAGTACTTC.

This chain joins TRBV9 and TRBJ2-2; TRBD2 aligns across 7 bases. CDR1 and CDR2 (germline): SGDLS, YYNGEE. CDR3 size: 14 residues. The trim removed 0 bases at V and 4 bases at J, leaving 0 bases unmatched. The CDR3 nucleotides read TGTGCCAGCAGCGTAGGCGGGGGCACCGGGGAGCTGTTTTTT. Amino acid sequence: CASSVGGGTGELFF.

V and J are TRBV6-1 and TRBJ2-7, with TRBD1 matching over 8 bases. There are 14 residues in the CDR3. CDR1 MNHNS and CDR2 SASEGT come from the germline V gene. The V gene end was trimmed by 2 bases and the J gene end by 3 bases; junction bases not matched to a gene: 3. CDR3 loop: CASSEWTGIYEQYF. The CDR3 nucleotides are TGTGCCAGCAGTGAATGGACAGGGATCTACGAGCAGTACTTC.

The chain recombines TRBV5-6 with TRBJ2-1, with 10 bases lining up with TRBD2. The germline V gene encodes CDR1 SGHDT and CDR2 YYEEEE. CDR3 length equals 18 residues. The J segment lost 7 bases and the V segment lost 2 bases, leaving 15 bases of the junction unmatched. CDR3 nucleotide sequence: TGTGCCAGCAGCTTAATCAGCGGGAGGGCCCTCGAGCGAAATGAGCAGTTCTTC. This sequence encodes CASSLISGRALERNEQFF.

V gene TRBV5-8 combines with J gene TRBJ2-7; 7 bases fit TRBD2. The germline gives CDR1 SGHTS, CDR2 YDEGEE. V trimming: 8 bases; J trimming: 9 bases; junction bases outside the gene matches: 8. There are 11 residues in the CDR3. The CDR3 DNA reads as TGTGCCAGTGGGGGGGAGATCGGGCAGTACTTC. This translates into CASGGEIGQYF.

CDR3 residues: CSAPNRGTNYGYTF. In DNA form, the CDR3 reads TGCAGCGCACCTAACAGGGGCACGAACTATGGCTACACCTTC. The chain recombines TRBV29-1 with TRBJ1-2; 7 nucleotides align to TRBD1. The CDR3 loop spans 14 amino acids. Germline V gene data show CDR1 as SQVTM and CDR2 as ANQGSEA. V was pared by 7 bases and J by 2 bases, with 10 bases of the junction left unmatched.

V and J are TRBV5-1 and TRBJ2-1, with D uncertain. Trimming removed 4 bases at V and 8 bases at J, with 7 bases between. Germline assignment: CDR1 SGHRS and CDR2 YFSETQ. This CDR3 comprises 11 residues. In DNA, the CDR3 is TGCGCCAGCAGCCTCGGTTATGAGCAGTTCTTC. Amino acids: CASSLGYEQFF.

The V gene is TRBV7-8, the J gene TRBJ2-7; maybe TRBD1 (6 bases). The CDR3 is 14 amino acids. Germline V lookup: CDR1 SGHVS, CDR2 FQNEAQ. The V end lost 4 bases, the J end lost 3 bases, and 13 bases lay between the germline ends. CDR3 loop: CASSWGTFNYEQYF. In DNA, the CDR3 is TGTGCCAGCAGCTGGGGGACATTTAACTACGAGCAGTACTTC.

The chain is built from TRBV9 and TRBJ2-1, with 7 bases lining up with TRBD2. This CDR3 is 14 amino acids long. Germline V gives CDR1 SGDLS, CDR2 YYNGEE. The V gene end was trimmed by 4 bases and the J gene end by 8 bases; junction bases not matched to a gene: 9. CDR3 nucleotide sequence: TGTGCCAGCAGCCCCCAGGGCGGGAGTGATGAGCAGTTCTTC. This translates into CASSPQGGSDEQFF.

The chain has TRBV30 and TRBJ2-5, with 7 bases aligning to TRBD1. Trimming cost V 2 bases and J 4 bases; bases outside gene matches: 7. The CDR3 has 14 amino acids. In germline, CDR1 is GTSNPN, CDR2 SVGIG (reference sequence). Written as DNA, the CDR3 is TGTGCCTGGAGTCGGGACAGTGGTTTAGAGACCCAGTACTTC. As protein: CAWSRDSGLETQYF.

The rearrangement uses TRBV25-1 and TRBJ2-5, with D possibly matching TRBD2 (6 bases). Germline V gene sequence: CDR1 MGHDK, CDR2 SYGVNS. This CDR3 region has 17 residues. The ends were cut back, 3 bases at V and 7 bases at J, with 24 bases in the middle. In DNA form, the CDR3 reads TGTGCCAGCAGTGATGGGTTCTCCTTGGTACTCGGGGGGACCCAGTACTTC. Translated: CASSDGFSLVLGGTQYF.

The V gene is TRBV5-4, the J gene TRBJ1-5; maybe TRBD1 (5 bases). This CDR3 comprises 14 residues. Trimming removed 4 bases at V and 2 bases at J, with 10 bases between. Germline V gene sequence: CDR1 SGHNT, CDR2 YYREEE (reference sequence). CDR3 coding DNA: TGTGCCAGCAGCCGCGGAGGGGGCAATCAGCCCCAGCATTTT. It yields the protein CASSRGGGNQPQHF.

The chain joins TRBV11-3 to TRBJ2-1, with 7 nucleotides matching TRBD2. From germline, CDR1 is SGHNT and CDR2 YENEEA. The CDR3 runs 20 residues. The junction had 20 bases not matched to a gene; V was cut back by 4 bases and J by 2 bases. CDR3: CASSSPTSAIPPGTYNEQFF. DNA for the CDR3: TGTGCCAGCAGCTCCCCAACTAGCGCGATCCCCCCGGGAACCTACAATGAGCAGTTCTTC.

The chain uses TRBV29-1 and TRBJ2-7; perhaps TRBD1 as D (6 bases). CDR1 SQVTM and CDR2 ANQGSEA come from the germline V gene. This CDR3 has 14 amino acids. V dropped 3 bases and J dropped 2 bases, with 14 bases sitting between them. This CDR3 reads CSVEGTPPTYEQYF. CDR3 bases: TGCAGCGTTGAGGGGACACCTCCCACCTACGAGCAGTACTTC.

The genes are TRBV30 and TRBJ2-3; D possibly corresponds to TRBD2 (5 bases). The CDR3 sequence is 13 residues long. Trimming left V 0 bases short and J 3 bases short, with 7 bases between. Germline V CDR1 and CDR2: GTSNPN, SVGIG (reference sequence). The CDR3 spells CAWSVLGTDTQYF. CDR3 DNA: TGTGCCTGGAGTGTACTAGGGACAGATACGCAGTATTTT.

CDR3 amino acids: CSALGGDGYTF. The CDR3 DNA is TGCAGCGCCCTCGGGGGGGATGGCTACACCTTC. The chain carries TRBV29-1 and TRBJ1-2; possible D gene TRBD1, 5 bases. V dropped 7 bases and J dropped 6 bases, with 12 bases sitting between them. The CDR3 sequence is 11 residues long. Looked up from germline, CDR1 is SQVTM and CDR2 is ANQGSEA.

The J gene is TRBJ1-2, the V gene TRBV27; TRBD1 is a possible D gene (5 bases). Germline CDR1 is MNHEY and CDR2 is SMNVEV (reference sequence). V lost 4 bases and J lost 0, with 6 bases in between. The CDR3 has 13 amino acids. In DNA, the CDR3 is TGTGCCAGCAGTTGGGGCGCTAACTATGGCTACACCTTC. This sequence encodes CASSWGANYGYTF.

This rearrangement joins TRBV7-2 to TRBJ2-4; a weak D match, TRBD1 (5 bases). This CDR3 has 16 amino acids. V gave up 6 bases and J gave up 0 bases, with 15 bases separating them. Germline loops: CDR1 SGHTA, CDR2 FQGNSA. The CDR3 reads CASSLRQSTAKNIQYF. The CDR3 coding sequence is TGTGCCAGCAGTCTTCGACAGTCTACAGCCAAAAACATTCAGTACTTC.

The chain employs TRBV7-9 and TRBJ1-1; D may be TRBD1 (6 bases). The V end lost 6 bases, the J end lost 5 bases, and 13 bases lay between the germline ends. The germline V gene encodes CDR1 SEHNR and CDR2 FQNEAQ (reference sequence). The CDR3 consists of 13 residues. CDR3: CASSSRGGTEAFF. The CDR3 bases are TGTGCCAGCAGTTCCAGGGGAGGGACTGAAGCTTTCTTT.

V is TRBV5-1 and J is TRBJ2-7; D unclear. This CDR3 has 13 residues. The V gene lost 4 bases and the J gene lost 4 bases, with 12 bases spanning the gap. Per the germline V gene, CDR1 is SGHRS and CDR2 is YFSETQ. CDR3 loop: CASSPGAFYEQYF. The CDR3 bases are TGCGCCAGCAGCCCTGGAGCTTTTTACGAGCAGTACTTC.

The chain has TRBV5-1 and TRBJ2-2, with 8 bases that match TRBD2. Germline values: CDR1 SGHRS, CDR2 YFSETQ. CDR3 length: 17 amino acids. After removal of 5 bases from V and 7 bases from J, the junction contained 16 bases not matched to a gene. This CDR3 is CASREIAGRALDGELFF. The CDR3 DNA follows: TGCGCCAGCAGGGAAATTGCCGGGAGGGCCCTGGACGGGGAGCTGTTTTTT.

The chain carries TRBV7-9 and TRBJ2-5; D perhaps matches TRBD2 (5 bases). CDR3 length equals 13 residues. The V and J ends lost 7 bases and 4 bases respectively, with 13 bases between them. Germline V gene lookup returns CDR1 SEHNR and CDR2 FQNEAQ (reference sequence). This CDR3 is CASNREWSETQYF. CDR3 sequence (DNA): TGTGCCAGCAATAGGGAGTGGTCAGAGACCCAGTACTTC.

The chain employs TRBV5-1 and TRBJ1-1, with D possibly TRBD1 on 5 matching bases. Germline loops: CDR1 SGHRS, CDR2 YFSETQ. With 4 bases removed from V and 3 bases from J, the gap between germline ends came to 19 bases. The CDR3 runs to 16 residues. The DNA for the CDR3 is TGCGCCAGCAGCCCACTCAGGGATCCTGTGGACACTGAAGCTTTCTTT. Translated, it gives CASSPLRDPVDTEAFF.

The genes are TRBV27 and TRBJ2-7; a possible D gene is TRBD2 (5 bases). V was cut by 5 bases and J by 2 bases, with 19 bases left in between. Germline V CDR1 and CDR2: MNHEY, SMNVEV (reference sequence). This CDR3 has 16 amino acids. The CDR3 sequence is CASSRERGSVPYEQYF. The CDR3 nucleotides are TGTGCCAGCAGTCGGGAAAGAGGTTCTGTTCCCTACGAGCAGTACTTC.